Presented here are 19 T cell receptor beta chains from one specimen sequenced in a study of blood T cell repertoires in COVID-19. Clones were read by immunoSEQ multiplex PCR, and TCRdb kept only the in-frame ones, dropping some. The data hold 200,000 to 250,000 clones, with 80% observed a single time. Specimen: PBMCs or T cells enriched from blood (not recorded which). The receptors here all came from a woman in her forties with acute COVID-19.

The sample holds a few counts of this clone. This sequence joins TRBV28 and TRBJ1-2, with D possibly being TRBD1 (5 bases). V lost 4 bases, J lost 3 bases, and 18 bases lay in between. The CDR3 is 16 residues long. Per germline, CDR1 MDHEN and CDR2 SYDVKM. CDR3: CASSSIGRDGYYGYTF. The DNA for the CDR3 is TGTGCCAGCAGTTCAATCGGGAGGGACGGGTACTATGGCTACACCTTC.

The V and J genes are TRBV27 and TRBJ1-6; the D gene is possibly TRBD1 (6 bases). This CDR3 contains 16 residues. V was pared by 2 bases and J by 3 bases, with 11 bases between. Germline V gene sequence: CDR1 MNHEY, CDR2 SMNVEV (reference sequence). CDR3 in amino acids: CASSLERGSYNSPLHF. For the CDR3, the DNA is TGTGCCAGCAGTTTAGAAAGGGGGAGCTATAATTCACCCCTCCACTTT.

About this clone: Other DNA sequences within the sample encode an identical CDR3. The genes are TRBV30 and TRBJ2-3, with D uncertain. The V gene's germline CDR1 is GTSNPN and CDR2 SVGIG (reference sequence). The CDR3 is 13 residues long. Deletions cut 1 base from V and 0 bases from J, with 5 bases between. CDR3 residues: CAWSGYSTDTQYF. CDR3 bases: TGTGCCTGGAGTGGCTATAGCACAGATACGCAGTATTTT.

This chain connects TRBV6-2 or TRBV6-3 to TRBJ1-5; 7 bases match TRBD1. The CDR3 has 14 residues. Germline CDR1 and CDR2: MNHEY and SVGEGT. With 6 bases clipped from V and 3 bases from J, the junction kept 5 bases outside the gene matches. The CDR3 region has the DNA TGTGCCAGCAGCCCGACAGGGCCCAATCAGCCCCAGCATTTT. Translating gives CASSPTGPNQPQHF.

This clone was seen just once. The V and J genes are TRBV2 and TRBJ1-5; D is perhaps TRBD1 (6 bases). Germline V CDR1 and CDR2: SNHLY, FYNNEI. Trimming stripped 8 bases from V and 6 bases from J, with 14 bases between. The CDR3 is 13 residues long. CDR3 residues: CASGGLRSQPQHF. CDR3 sequence (DNA): TGTGCCAGCGGGGGCCTTAGGAGTCAGCCCCAGCATTTT.

The rearrangement links TRBV6-5 to TRBJ2-1, with 9 positions matching TRBD1. CDR1 is MNHEY and CDR2 is SVGAGI in the germline V gene. V shed 7 bases and J 2 bases; nucleotides not matched to a gene: 3. The CDR3 has 14 amino acids. This CDR3 is CASTRDRAYNEQFF. The DNA for the CDR3 is TGTGCCAGCACCCGGGACAGGGCCTACAATGAGCAGTTCTTC.

The chain links TRBV27 to TRBJ1-2; D remains unclear. The V and J ends lost 6 bases and 2 bases respectively, with 19 bases between them. This CDR3 spans 16 amino acids. Germline V gene data show CDR1 as MNHEY and CDR2 as SMNVEV (reference sequence). CDR3 nucleotide sequence: TGTGCCAGCAGACCCACAGTCGGGGTCGCAAACTATGGCTACACCTTC. Protein sequence: CASRPTVGVANYGYTF.

The chain links TRBV28 to TRBJ1-5; D call uncertain. Germline V gene lookup returns CDR1 MDHEN and CDR2 SYDVKM. The V end lost 1 base, the J end lost 7 bases, and 11 bases lay between the germline ends. The CDR3 is made up of 14 amino acids. In DNA, the CDR3 is TGTGCCAGCAGTTTATCCGGGTTTGGACAGCCCCAGCATTTT. Its translation: CASSLSGFGQPQHF.

J is TRBJ2-5 and V is TRBV20-1, with 13 bases that match TRBD2. The CDR3 spans 16 residues. The V gene end was trimmed by 3 bases and the J gene end by 1 base; junction bases not matched to a gene: 5. Looked up from germline, CDR1 is DFQATT and CDR2 is SNEGSKA (reference sequence). This CDR3 reads CSASSGLAGAQETQYF. CDR3 coding DNA: TGCAGTGCTAGTTCTGGACTAGCGGGGGCCCAAGAGACCCAGTACTTC.

V gene TRBV19 combines with J gene TRBJ1-4, with 7 bases lining up with TRBD1. V shed 5 bases, J shed 8 bases, and the junction held 8 bases outside the gene matches. There are 14 residues in the CDR3. CDR1 and CDR2 from the germline V gene are LNHDA and SQIVND (reference sequence). The CDR3 region is CASSGDRVKEKLFF. The CDR3 coding sequence is TGTGCCAGTAGTGGCGACAGGGTAAAGGAAAAACTGTTTTTT.

This chain uses TRBV5-4 with TRBJ2-4, with D maybe TRBD1 (5 bases). Trimming took 3 bases from V and 0 from J, leaving 13 bases between them. The CDR3 is 16 residues long. Germline V gives CDR1 SGHNT, CDR2 YYREEE (reference sequence). The CDR3 here is CASSSQQAVAKNIQYF. In DNA form, the CDR3 reads TGTGCCAGCAGCTCGCAACAGGCAGTAGCCAAAAACATTCAGTACTTC.

This rearrangement joins TRBV30 to TRBJ1-2, with D unresolved. The CDR3 extends over 14 amino acids. Trimming removed 0 bases at V and 1 base at J, with 9 bases between. Germline lookup yields CDR1 GTSNPN and CDR2 SVGIG (reference sequence). CDR3 coding DNA: TGTGCCTGGAGTGTAGCATCCCTTAACTATGGCTACACCTTC. Translation gives CAWSVASLNYGYTF.

This clone has a handful of counts. This chain uses TRBV7-2 with TRBJ2-7; a weak D match, TRBD2 (6 bases). CDR1 and CDR2 from the germline V gene are SGHTA and FQGNSA. Trimming left V 5 bases short and J 1 base short, with 12 bases between. This CDR3 has 14 residues. DNA for the CDR3: TGTGCCAGCAGCCGGGGAGGATTTTCCTACGAGCAGTACTTC. Translating gives CASSRGGFSYEQYF.

The genes are TRBV2 and TRBJ2-3, with a possible D match to TRBD2 (6 bases). The germline V gene encodes CDR1 SNHLY and CDR2 FYNNEI. Deletions cut 4 bases from V and 1 base from J, with 12 bases between. This CDR3 contains 15 residues. CDR3 loop: CASSVAGFGTDTQYF. CDR3 in DNA: TGTGCCAGCAGTGTGGCGGGATTTGGCACAGATACGCAGTATTTT. Full variable domain (missing parts from reference TRBV2 and TRBJ2-3): EPEVTQTPSHQVTQMGQEVILRCVPISNHLYFYWYRQILGQKVEFLVSFYNNEISEKSEIFDDQFSVERPDGSNFTLKIRSTKLEDSAMYFCASSVAGFGTDTQYFGPGTRLTVL.

A single count supports this clone. The V and J genes are TRBV7-8 and TRBJ1-1; 8 nucleotides line up with TRBD1. CDR1 and CDR2 from the germline V gene are SGHVS and FQNEAQ. The CDR3 has 13 amino acids. V trimming: 0 bases; J trimming: 12 bases; junction bases outside the gene matches: 6. The CDR3 bases are TGTGCCAGCAGCTTAGCGGACAGGGACGCATCTTTCTTT. It yields the protein CASSLADRDASFF.

V is TRBV5-3 and J is TRBJ2-2, with D possibly being TRBD1 (6 bases). TRBV5-3 is given ORF status, its function remaining uncertain. V lost 0 bases to trimming and J lost 6 bases, with 12 bases between them. This CDR3 is built from 15 residues. The CDR3 DNA is TGTGCCAGAAGCTTGGACAGGGAGAGGTCCGGGGAGCTGTTTTTT. This gives the protein CARSLDRERSGELFF.

The rearrangement joins TRBV5-4 to TRBJ1-1; tentative D call: TRBD1 (6 bases). The CDR3 extends over 14 amino acids. V was trimmed by 4 bases and J by 6 bases, leaving 16 bases between them. Germline V lookup: CDR1 SGHNT, CDR2 YYREEE (reference sequence). The CDR3 DNA is TGTGCCAGCAGCCGGGACATTCGGCTCCCTGAAGCTTTCTTT. It yields the protein CASSRDIRLPEAFF.

V and J are TRBV27 and TRBJ2-7; D is possibly TRBD2 (6 bases). The CDR3 loop spans 13 amino acids. Germline CDR1 is MNHEY and CDR2 is SMNVEV (reference sequence). V lost 4 bases and J lost 7, with 14 bases in between. The CDR3 spells CASSSQGAGEQYF. The CDR3, as DNA: TGTGCCAGCAGTTCTCAGGGTGCGGGGGAGCAGTACTTC.

The chain's CDR3 is CASSEDRGSLKEQFF. The CDR3 region has the DNA TGTGCCAGCAGTGAGGACAGGGGTTCCCTCAAGGAGCAGTTCTTC. This chain uses TRBV2 with TRBJ2-1; 9 bases line up with TRBD1. Germline values: CDR1 SNHLY, CDR2 FYNNEI. V trimming: 3 bases; J trimming: 10 bases; junction bases outside the gene matches: 10. This CDR3 is 15 amino acids long. The full variable domain, with the rest looked up from reference TRBV2 and TRBJ2-1, is EPEVTQTPSHQVTQMGQEVILRCVPISNHLYFYWYRQILGQKVEFLVSFYNNEISEKSEIFDDQFSVERPDGSNFTLKIRSTKLEDSAMYFCASSEDRGSLKEQFFGPGTRLTVL.